A selection of T cell receptor beta chains follows, all from one sample in a study of T cells in Graves' hyperthyroidism and ophthalmopathy. TCRdb reprocessed the multiplex PCR reads via MiXCR and lists one record per CDR3 protein. In the table there are about 740,000 distinct CDR3 sequences, approximately 14% of which are singletons. The sequencing sample was made of blood. The receptors here all came from a woman aged 18-30 years with Graves' hyperthyroidism. Each CDR3 is given with its conserved first and last residue. The D gene is left open where the match is weak. Clone sizes are given selectively: once, few, many, or a class where the clone is expanded.

clone size,V gene,CDR3 length,D gene,J gene,CDR3 protein,CDR3 DNA
.,TRBV18,15,.,TRBJ1-2,CASSPPSPRTDGYTF,TGTGCCAGCTCACCACCGTCTCCGCGGACGGATGGCTACACCTTC
many,TRBV5-1,14,.,TRBJ2-1,CASSFDGSRGEQFF,TGCGCCAGCAGCTTTGACGGGAGTAGAGGTGAGCAGTTCTTC
many,TRBV6-1,16,.,TRBJ1-1,CASSEAHEGWNTEAFF,TGTGCCAGCAGTGAAGCGCACGAGGGCTGGAACACTGAAGCTTTCTTT
many,TRBV29-1,16,TRBD1,TRBJ2-7,CSVPMVTGARTGEQYF,TGCAGCGTTCCAATGGTGACAGGGGCGCGGACGGGCGAGCAGTACTTC
many,TRBV7-9,14,.,TRBJ1-4,CASSRGTTNEKLFF,TGTGCCAGCAGCCGCGGGACCACTAATGAAAAACTGTTTTTT
few,TRBV28,14,.,TRBJ2-7,CASSLMQGSYEQYF,TGTGCCAGCAGTTTAATGCAGGGGTCCTACGAGCAGTACTTC
many,TRBV11-2,15,TRBD1,TRBJ2-2,CASSFGDREAGELFF,TGTGCCAGCAGCTTTGGGGACAGGGAGGCCGGGGAGCTGTTTTTT
few,TRBV12-3/TRBV12-4,15,TRBD1,TRBJ1-6,CASGRDSSYNSPLHF,TGTGCCAGCGGAAGGGACAGCTCCTATAATTCACCCCTCCACTTT
.,TRBV29-1,17,TRBD1,TRBJ2-6,CSVRTGGFNSGANVLTF,TGCAGCGTTAGGACAGGGGGCTTTAACTCTGGGGCCAACGTCCTGACTTTC
few,TRBV18,13,.,TRBJ2-7,CASSLNREPEQYF,TGTGCCAGCTCTCTGAACAGGGAACCCGAGCAGTACTTC